A single sample is the source of the 24 T cell receptor beta chains below, sequenced in a study of T cell responses to AZD1222 COVID-19 vaccine. The method was immunoSEQ multiplex PCR; TCRdb's version includes in-frame clones alone and lacks a portion of them. The table has about 200,000 clones, approximately 93% seen once; the top ten hold around 3.5%. Sequenced material: peripheral blood, taken 28 days after the second AZD1222 dose. These receptors came from an adult who received the AZD1222 COVID-19 vaccine.

This rearrangement joins TRBV5-6 to TRBJ2-7; 8 bases line up with TRBD1. Germline CDR1 SGHDT, CDR2 YYEEEE. V dropped 0 bases and J dropped 3; count of bases not matched to a gene: 2. The CDR3 extends over 14 amino acids. The CDR3 nucleotides are TGTGCCAGCAGCTTGGGAGACAGGGGCTACGAGCAGTACTTC. Its protein product is CASSLGDRGYEQYF.

The table lists this clone with a few counts. The chain couples TRBV5-5 to TRBJ1-1; D is ambiguous. Trimming removed 3 bases at V and 2 bases at J, with 5 bases between. The CDR3 covers 12 residues. The germline gives CDR1 SGHKS, CDR2 YYEKEE (reference sequence). The CDR3 is CASSYINTEAFF. CDR3 DNA sequence: TGTGCCAGCAGCTATATAAACACTGAAGCTTTCTTT.

With regard to this clone: One end of the junction varies from germline; a read error may be responsible. This chain links TRBV7-7 with TRBJ2-3; 10 nucleotides match TRBD2. Germline-derived CDR1 and CDR2 are SSHAT and FNYEAQ (reference sequence). This CDR3 is 15 amino acids long. CDR3 loop: CASSLLAGRTDTQYF. The DNA of the CDR3 is TGTGCTAGCAGCTTACTAGCGGGGAGGACAGATACGCAGTATTTT.

V is TRBV6-1 and J is TRBJ1-2; perhaps TRBD1 as D (6 bases). The V gene's germline CDR1 is MNHNS and CDR2 SASEGT. V gave up 3 bases and J gave up 8 bases, with 16 bases separating them. The CDR3 contains 14 residues. CDR3 sequence reads: CASSEATGLGGYTF. The CDR3 bases are TGTGCCAGCAGTGAGGCGACAGGTCTAGGCGGCTACACCTTC.

The gene calls are TRBV7-3 and TRBJ2-1, with D uncertain. The CDR3 has 13 amino acids. Germline loops: CDR1 SGHTA, CDR2 FQGTGA. V was cut by 1 base and J by 5 bases, with 6 bases left in between. The CDR3 is CASSLNRDNEQFF. The CDR3 region has the DNA TGTGCCAGCAGCTTAAACCGAGACAATGAGCAGTTCTTC.

The table lists this clone with a few counts. This chain links TRBV9 with TRBJ2-3, with D uncertain. The CDR3 runs to 16 residues. Germline V gene lookup returns CDR1 SGDLS and CDR2 YYNGEE. Between the trimmed V and J ends, which lost 0 bases and 0 bases, there was a span of 11 bases. The CDR3 DNA reads as TGTGCCAGCAGCGTAGGAACCCTCACAAGCACAGATACGCAGTATTTT. It encodes CASSVGTLTSTDTQYF.

The rearrangement uses TRBV9 and TRBJ2-2; possible D gene TRBD2, 5 bases. CDR1 and CDR2 from the germline V gene are SGDLS and YYNGEE. The CDR3 is made up of 15 amino acids. V shed 2 bases and J shed 6 bases, with 14 bases lying between them. CDR3 coding DNA: TGTGCCAGCAGCGTGAGAGGACTGGATCCCGGGGAGCTGTTTTTT. Amino acids: CASSVRGLDPGELFF.

The chain recombines TRBV24-1 with TRBJ2-2; 9 nucleotides agree with TRBD1. Per the germline V gene, CDR1 is KGHDR and CDR2 is SFDVKD. V gave up 6 bases and J gave up 4 bases; unmatched junction bases: 5. The CDR3 is 15 amino acids. CDR3 coding DNA: TGTGCCACCAGTCCTACAGGGGGCAGCACCGGGGAGCTGTTTTTT. It is translated as CATSPTGGSTGELFF.

The genes are TRBV2 and TRBJ1-4; 9 bases are shared with TRBD1. Germline CDR1 reads SNHLY; CDR2 reads FYNNEI. The CDR3 spans 13 residues. The junction had 4 bases not matched to a gene; V was cut back by 9 bases and J by 5 bases. The CDR3 spells CASTGGRNEKLFF. In nucleotides, the CDR3 is TGTGCCAGTACAGGGGGCAGGAATGAAAAACTGTTTTTT.

The count of this clone is one. The chain links TRBV19 to TRBJ1-5, with D possibly being TRBD1 (5 bases). The CDR3 is 13 residues long. Germline assignment: CDR1 LNHDA and CDR2 SQIVND (reference sequence). CDR3 amino acids: CATGGDGFLPQHF. In DNA form, the CDR3 reads TGTGCGACGGGAGGGGACGGATTTTTGCCCCAGCATTTT. The whole variable domain, filled in from reference TRBV19 and TRBJ1-5, reads DGGITQSPKYLFRKEGQNVTLSCEQNLNHDAMYWYRQDPGQGLRLIYYSQIVNDFQKGDIAEGYSVSREKKESFPLTVTSAQKNPTAFYLCATGGDGFLPQHFGDGTRLSIL.

The chain employs TRBV5-1 and TRBJ1-3; 9 positions match TRBD1. V was clipped by 6 bases and J by 6 bases; unmatched bases: 16. Germline V gene data show CDR1 as SGHRS and CDR2 as YFSETQ. This CDR3 is built from 17 residues. The CDR3 sequence is CASTRPGTGLEKNTIYF. The DNA for the CDR3 is TGCGCCAGCACCAGACCAGGGACAGGGTTGGAGAAAAACACCATATATTTT.

The chain is built from TRBV27 and TRBJ2-3, with 9 bases aligning to TRBD2. V dropped 6 bases and J dropped 2; count of bases not matched to a gene: 3. The CDR3 sequence is 14 residues long. CDR1 is MNHEY, CDR2 SMNVEV, per germline (reference sequence). The chain's CDR3 is CASSRLADTDTQYF. CDR3 nucleotides: TGTGCCAGCAGCCGACTAGCGGACACAGATACGCAGTATTTT.

The chain has TRBV28 and TRBJ1-6; the D gene is possibly TRBD1 (6 bases). The V end lost 5 bases, the J end lost 14 bases, and 28 bases lay between the germline ends. From germline, CDR1 is MDHEN and CDR2 SYDVKM. The CDR3 is 17 residues long. The CDR3 spells CASSPTPRGARGFTLHF. Here the CDR3 DNA reads TGTGCCAGCAGTCCTACGCCGCGGGGGGCTAGGGGATTCACCCTCCACTTT.

The genes are TRBV11-1 and TRBJ1-2; D not certain. The CDR3 is 13 residues long. In germline, CDR1 is SGHAT, CDR2 FQDESV (reference sequence). V lost 5 bases to trimming and J lost 4 bases, with 11 bases between them. The CDR3 reads CASSPPWSYGYTF. In DNA, the CDR3 is TGTGCCAGCAGCCCCCCGTGGAGCTATGGCTACACCTTC.

This clone was picked up one time. In DNA form, the CDR3 reads TGTGCCAGCAGCCCCAAGGGAAGGGCCACAGATACGCAGTATTTT. Translation gives CASSPKGRATDTQYF. The rearrangement joins TRBV6-4 to TRBJ2-3, with D hard to call. The germline V and J ends were trimmed by 6 bases and 2 bases, with 15 bases remaining between them. The length of the CDR3 is 15 residues. Germline lookup yields CDR1 MRHNA and CDR2 SNTAGT.

The chain recombines TRBV6-2 or TRBV6-3 with TRBJ2-1; 11 bases line up with TRBD2. Per the germline V gene, CDR1 is MNHEY and CDR2 is SVGEGT. J was trimmed by 0 bases and V by 6 bases; bases with no gene match: 4. This CDR3 is 16 amino acids long. CDR3 residues: CASSPSGGFSYNEQFF. CDR3 DNA sequence: TGTGCCAGCAGCCCTAGCGGGGGGTTCTCCTACAATGAGCAGTTCTTC.

Concerning this clone: At the DNA level, this CDR3 is encoded by other sequences in the same sample as well. The chain combines TRBV5-4 with TRBJ2-7; tentatively, D is TRBD1 (6 bases). Looked up from germline, CDR1 is SGHNT and CDR2 is YYREEE (reference sequence). This CDR3 has 13 amino acids. V shed 4 bases and J shed 2 bases, with 10 bases lying between them. In DNA, the CDR3 is TGTGCCAGCAGCCGAGGGGGAACCTACGAGCAGTACTTC. This translates into CASSRGGTYEQYF.

The chain recombines TRBV28 with TRBJ2-7; TRBD1 might be the D (5 bases). Germline CDR1 reads MDHEN; CDR2 reads SYDVKM. The CDR3 extends over 13 amino acids. Trimming left V 6 bases short and J 3 bases short, with 12 bases between. CDR3 sequence reads: CASSRIGDYEQYF. CDR3 coding DNA: TGTGCCAGCAGCCGAATAGGGGACTACGAGCAGTACTTC.

The V gene is TRBV2, the J gene TRBJ1-6; D is possibly TRBD1 (6 bases). The CDR3 has 13 residues. CDR1 and CDR2 from the germline V gene are SNHLY and FYNNEI. The germline V and J ends were trimmed by 6 bases and 4 bases, with 7 bases remaining between them. The CDR3 loop is CASRQGYNSPLHF. As DNA, the CDR3 is TGTGCCAGCAGACAGGGTTATAATTCACCCCTCCACTTT.

V and J are TRBV9 and TRBJ2-3; D not resolved. Germline V CDR1 and CDR2: SGDLS, YYNGEE. Trimming took off 4 bases at V and 6 bases at J, with 12 bases between the two ends. The CDR3 sequence is 13 residues long. CDR3 in DNA: TGTGCCAGCAGCAGGCAGACCGGCGATACGCAGTATTTT. This gives the protein CASSRQTGDTQYF.

The genes are TRBV19 and TRBJ1-4; no reliable D call. The V gene's germline CDR1 is LNHDA and CDR2 SQIVND (reference sequence). The CDR3 length is 15 residues. V was shortened by 5 bases and J by 0 bases, with 10 bases between the two germline ends. As DNA, the CDR3 is TGTGCCAGTAGTCCTCGACTCTCAACTAATGAAAAACTGTTTTTT. Its protein product is CASSPRLSTNEKLFF.

The chain links TRBV20-1 to TRBJ1-1; no definite D call. Between the trimmed V and J ends, which lost 3 bases and 9 bases, there was a span of 11 bases. CDR1 and CDR2 from the germline V gene are DFQATT and SNEGSKA (reference sequence). This CDR3 is 11 amino acids long. The DNA of the CDR3 is TGCAGTGCTAGCATAGGACCCCAAGCTTTCTTT. Translating it yields CSASIGPQAFF.

V gene TRBV6-5 combines with J gene TRBJ1-1; D is unclear. This CDR3 is 11 amino acids long. The germline V gene encodes CDR1 MNHEY and CDR2 SVGAGI. The V gene lost 2 bases and the J gene lost 6 bases, with 4 bases spanning the gap. The chain's CDR3 is CASSYTAEAFF. CDR3 nucleotide sequence: TGTGCCAGCAGTTACACGGCTGAAGCTTTCTTT.

CDR3 amino acids: CASSQSGGGETQYF. The CDR3 bases are TGTGCCAGCAGCCAATCAGGGGGCGGCGAGACCCAGTACTTC. The rearrangement joins TRBV7-3 to TRBJ2-5; the match to TRBD1 covers 8 bases. This CDR3 has 14 residues. Germline CDR1 is SGHTA and CDR2 is FQGTGA. Trimming removed 5 bases from V and 5 bases from J; junction bases left unmatched: 7.